What follows is one T cell receptor beta chain and its context. This clone was recorded once. What this receptor recognizes is not known. Base qualities are missing; no much larger clone stands one base away. The sample comes from a study of T cell clonotyping in hematopoietic cell transplantation listed by TCRdb under 2021. With respect to the entire study: A total of some 140 blood samples were gathered in the study from approximately 32 consecutive transplant recipients along with their related donors. Recruitment of patients was conducted between late 2015 and January 2017, and follow-up was continued until late 2020 or death.

The immunoSEQ assay, a bias-controlled multiplex PCR using V- and J-specific primers, was used to amplify TCR beta CDR3 regions from genomic DNA. In a second PCR step, the CDR3 amplicons were tagged with a proprietary barcode plus Illumina adapter sequences. An Illumina MiSeq instrument was used to sequence the CDR3 libraries. For the original study's pipeline: Export and quality control were handled in immunoSEQ Analyzer 3.0, while downstream analyses relied on R Bioconductor and Immunarch. Only productive rearrangements in the normalized downsampled data set were used to calculate repertoire metrics. In the normalized cohort, a clonotype counted as pathologically expanded if the clonotype was larger than 5 templates. Repertoire diversity was measured with the Inverse Simpson Index. The non-normalized data set was used for CMV-specificity analyses so that all clonotypes could be captured. Sourced from immuneACCESS, this table was stored by TCRdb with only in-frame sequences that have V and J called. A share of the clones is absent; for the studies checked, an unresolved V gene accounts for under half, and the remainder has no known explanation. The DNA was the basis for D and trimming; V, J and clone size are from that table. The table for this sample lists 13,000 or so clones; less than 98% of them were counted only once. The ten biggest clones cover 4.2% of the sample.

General study outcomes and caveats: Sample size was limited, and cells were not sorted, so CD4 and CD8 repertoire contributions could not be separated. Only a small fraction of recipient repertoires overlapped donor repertoires, with over 95% appearing de novo at the given depth. Inverse Simpson Index values from donors and from recipients before transplant predicted broader TCR repertoire diversity after transplant. A decrease in recipient TCR diversity was observed after transplant, and a progressive increase in pathologically expanded clonotypes was seen from day 30 to day 180.

According to the germline V gene (reference sequence), CDR1 reads MNHNY and CDR2 reads SVGAGI. The CDR3 runs 14 residues from the cysteine to the phenylalanine. Only the CDR3 portion is preserved as DNA: 42 bases, with reading frame beginning at the first base. Clipping removes 5 bases from V and 2 bases from J, with 4 as the unmatched junction base count. The time point label here, explained by the study, means: 30 days after allo-HCT. Recipient blood was collected about 28 days before transplant and at days 30, 100 and 180 after transplant. Using Nuclei Lysis Solution, genomic DNA was extracted from unfractionated peripheral blood mononuclear cells that were either fresh or cryopreserved.

Recombination connected TRBV6-6 to TRBJ2-3, with TRBD1 identical over 7 junction bases. The material sequenced was peripheral blood mononuclear cells, taken 30 days after allogeneic stem cell transplant. The origin of this receptor is a female patient in her fifties or sixties who had an allogeneic stem cell transplant from an unrelated donor, so T cells may come from the graft donor. Some clones in this sample may be carry-over from other donors' samples. The DNA sequence is given as TGTGCCAGCAGTCCGGGACAGACCACAGATACGCAGTATTTT. It specifies CASSPGQTTDTQYF.